Shown below are 9 T cell receptor beta chains from a single sample sequenced in a study of shared clonotypes between healthy human individuals. Assay used: immunoSEQ multiplex PCR; TCRdb lists only in-frame clones, some missing. The profile shows 600,000 to 800,000 clones, roughly 72% of them singletons. Sequenced input: memory CD4+ T cells sorted from blood. Subset: CD45RA-negative fraction. All receptors derive from a young woman in good health.

Notes on this clone: Other nucleotide sequences from this sample produce the same CDR3. This chain's CDR3 is CASSLGTSGLEQYF. The CDR3 DNA is TGCGCCAGCAGCTTGGGGACTAGCGGGTTAGAGCAGTACTTC. This rearrangement joins TRBV5-1 to TRBJ2-7, with 11 bases identical to TRBD2. The CDR3 spans 14 residues. Losses at the gene ends were 0 bases for V and 7 bases for J; bases not matched to a gene: 3. CDR1 is SGHRS, CDR2 YFSETQ, per germline.

This clone was observed a handful of times. V and J are TRBV6-1 and TRBJ2-7; 8 nucleotides agree with TRBD1. Trimming took 6 bases from V and 0 from J; bases not matched to a gene: 7. CDR1 and CDR2 (germline): MNHNS, SASEGT. The CDR3 is 15 amino acids. CDR3 region: CASRGGQGSSYEQYF. The CDR3 DNA reads as TGTGCCAGCAGGGGCGGACAGGGAAGCTCCTACGAGCAGTACTTC.

This chain uses TRBV7-2 with TRBJ2-1; TRBD2 is a possible D gene (5 bases). CDR1 is SGHTA, CDR2 FQGNSA, per germline. This CDR3 comprises 13 residues. Trimming took off 5 bases at V and 6 bases at J, with 11 bases between the two ends. The CDR3 DNA reads TGTGCCAGCAGCATCGGGGTTTCCAATGAGCAGTTCTTC. Its translation is CASSIGVSNEQFF.

The chain couples TRBV4-1 to TRBJ2-7; possibly TRBD2 for D (5 bases). Germline CDR1 is MGHRA and CDR2 is YSYEKL. This CDR3 contains 16 residues. V gave up 7 bases and J gave up 0 bases, with 19 bases separating them. The CDR3 loop reads CASTKRIFESSYEQYF. CDR3 DNA sequence: TGCGCCAGCACTAAGCGGATCTTCGAAAGCTCCTACGAGCAGTACTTC.

This clone was detected a few times. V is TRBV2 and J is TRBJ1-2; D unresolved. Germline lookup yields CDR1 SNHLY and CDR2 FYNNEI. The CDR3 runs to 12 residues. Trimming removed 9 bases from V and 8 bases from J, with 16 bases in between. The chain's CDR3 is CASNQEAGGYTF. CDR3 nucleotides: TGTGCCAGTAACCAGGAAGCGGGGGGCTACACCTTC.

The rearrangement uses TRBV4-1 and TRBJ2-5, with no clear D. V was shortened by 3 bases and J by 10 bases, with 21 bases between the two germline ends. Germline CDR1 reads MGHRA; CDR2 reads YSYEKL. This CDR3 is built from 15 residues. This CDR3 reads CASSQLDAPVWDQYF. The CDR3 DNA is TGCGCCAGCAGCCAGTTGGACGCGCCGGTTTGGGACCAGTACTTC.

CDR3 region: CASVHRGRLPPQHF. CDR3 nucleotide sequence: TGTGCCAGCGTTCACAGGGGCCGCCTTCCCCCCCAGCATTTT. The V and J genes are TRBV28 and TRBJ1-5; TRBD1 aligns across 7 bases. The CDR3 runs 14 residues. V shed 8 bases and J 10 bases; nucleotides not matched to a gene: 14. In germline, CDR1 is MDHEN, CDR2 SYDVKM.

This chain connects TRBV4-1 to TRBJ1-5; D remains unclear. The V and J ends lost 1 base and 1 base respectively, with 11 bases between them. This CDR3 contains 16 residues. The germline V gene encodes CDR1 MGHRA and CDR2 YSYEKL. The CDR3 loop reads CASSQVGGRSNQPQHF. The CDR3 DNA sequence: TGCGCCAGCAGCCAAGTCGGCGGGCGGAGCAATCAGCCCCAGCATTTT.

The rearrangement uses TRBV28 and TRBJ2-1, with 10 bases matching TRBD1. Unmatched junction bases numbered 10, after V lost 8 bases and J lost 6 bases. Germline CDR1 reads MDHEN; CDR2 reads SYDVKM. The CDR3 totals 15 residues. CDR3 loop: CASRTGTGVVNEQFF. The CDR3, as DNA: TGTGCCAGCCGTACCGGGACAGGGGTGGTCAATGAGCAGTTCTTC.